This T cell receptor (beta chain) stems from a study of shared clonotypes between healthy human individuals. Method: immunoSEQ multiplex PCR; TCRdb's copy keeps in-frame clones and lacks some. The sample has more than 2 million clones; roughly 93% are singletons. In the naive CD8 group, cells lacked CD45RO and were positively selected for CCR7, so terminally differentiated effector memory CD45RA+ cells were left out. J was trimmed by 0 bases and V by 1 base; bases with no gene match: 2. CDR1 is LGHNA and CDR2 is YNFKEQ in the germline V gene. This CDR3 region has 17 residues. As regards this clone: Its antigen is undetermined.

Study-level points and caveats: Against clonotypes common to all four donors, non-shared ones had lower generation probabilities.

Sequencing used naive CD8+ T cells from PBMCs. The source of this sequence is a man aged 18 to 30 in good health. Some clones in this sample may be carry-over from other donors' samples. The chain uses TRBV4-2 and TRBJ2-6; 8 bases are shared with TRBD1. The CDR3 DNA is TGTGCCAGCAGCCAAGTCACAGGGGGCTCTGGGGCCAACGTCCTGACTTTC. Translated, it gives CASSQVTGGSGANVLTF.